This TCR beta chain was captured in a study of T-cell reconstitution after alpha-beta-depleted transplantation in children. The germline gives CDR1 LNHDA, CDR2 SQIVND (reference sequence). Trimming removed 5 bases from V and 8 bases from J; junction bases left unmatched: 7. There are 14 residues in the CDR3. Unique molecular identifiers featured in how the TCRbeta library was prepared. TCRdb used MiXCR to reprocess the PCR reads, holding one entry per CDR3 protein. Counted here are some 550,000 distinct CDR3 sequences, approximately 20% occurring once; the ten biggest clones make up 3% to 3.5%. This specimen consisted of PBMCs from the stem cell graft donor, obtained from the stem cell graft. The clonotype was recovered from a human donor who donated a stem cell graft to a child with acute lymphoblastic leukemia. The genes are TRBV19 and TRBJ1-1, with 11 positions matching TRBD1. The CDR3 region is CASSSGTGGKEAFF. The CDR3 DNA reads TGTGCCAGTAGTTCCGGGACAGGGGGGAAAGAAGCTTTCTTT.